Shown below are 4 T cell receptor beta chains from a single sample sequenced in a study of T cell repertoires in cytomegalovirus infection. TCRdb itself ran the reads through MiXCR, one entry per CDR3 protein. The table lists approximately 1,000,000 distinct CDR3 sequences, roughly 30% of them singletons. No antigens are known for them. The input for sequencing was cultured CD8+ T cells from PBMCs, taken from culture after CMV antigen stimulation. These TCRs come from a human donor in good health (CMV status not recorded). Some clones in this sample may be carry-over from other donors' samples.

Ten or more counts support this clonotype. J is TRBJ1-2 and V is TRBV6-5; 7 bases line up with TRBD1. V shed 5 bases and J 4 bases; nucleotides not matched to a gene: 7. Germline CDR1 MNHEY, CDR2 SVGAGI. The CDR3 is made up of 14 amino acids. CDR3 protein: CASSTPGQSYGYTF. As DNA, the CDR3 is TGTGCCAGCAGTACACCGGGACAGAGCTATGGCTACACCTTC.

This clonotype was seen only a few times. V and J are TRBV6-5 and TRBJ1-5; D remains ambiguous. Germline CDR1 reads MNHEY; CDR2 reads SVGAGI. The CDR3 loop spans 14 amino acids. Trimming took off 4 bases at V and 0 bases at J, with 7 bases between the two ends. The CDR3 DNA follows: TGTGCCAGCAGTTCGGTCCGTAGCAATCAGCCCCAGCATTTT. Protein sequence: CASSSVRSNQPQHF.

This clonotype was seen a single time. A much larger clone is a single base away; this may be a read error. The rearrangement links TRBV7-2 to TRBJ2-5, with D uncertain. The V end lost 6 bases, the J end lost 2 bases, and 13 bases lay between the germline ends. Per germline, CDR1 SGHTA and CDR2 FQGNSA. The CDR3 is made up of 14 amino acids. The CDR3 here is CASRRRSIQETQYF. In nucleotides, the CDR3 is TGTGCCAGCAGACGGCGGTCAATACAAGAGACCCAGTACTTC.

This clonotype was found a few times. In DNA, the CDR3 is TGCGCCAGCAGCCAAGATCGGTCACCCCCAGAGACCCAGTACTTC. Protein product: CASSQDRSPPETQYF. This sequence joins TRBV4-1 and TRBJ2-5; unclear D gene. Germline V lookup: CDR1 MGHRA, CDR2 YSYEKL. Trimming shortened V by 0 bases and J by 4 bases, and 12 bases separated the two germline ends. This CDR3 comprises 15 residues.